This entry is about one TCR beta chain. What it recognizes is unknown. The germline gives CDR1 DFQATT, CDR2 SNEGSKA (reference sequence). Germline trimming cut 2 bases from V and 1 base from J; bases unmatched to any gene: 10. The CDR3 consists of 16 residues. These data come from a study of T cells in Graves' hyperthyroidism and ophthalmopathy. The wider study: Peripheral blood sampling occurred at initial diagnosis, before any treatment.

General study findings and limits: Most expanded thyroid clonotypes above 0.001 recurred in blood. By a 13 V-J model, ophthalmopathy was set apart from stable hyperthyroidism. Ophthalmopathy got predicted by the model a median approximately 6 months before its onset.

RNA transcripts were the template for amplifying TCR beta CDR3 regions. HTBI primers were the set used in a first-round RT-PCR of the TCR CDR3. TCRdb used MiXCR to reprocess the multiplex PCR reads, holding one entry per CDR3 protein. Altogether 150,000 or so distinct CDR3 sequences are present, around 21% being singletons, with the ten largest covering 60% to 70%. The V and J genes are TRBV20-1 and TRBJ1-2, with 7 bases fitting TRBD1. The TCR sequence derives from a woman in her forties or fifties with Graves' hyperthyroidism that later progressed to Graves' ophthalmopathy. Input material: blood. Here the CDR3 DNA reads TGCAGTGCTAGACAAACCCGGGACAGCCATAACTATGGCTACACCTTC. This encodes CSARQTRDSHNYGYTF.